This passage covers 29 T cell receptor beta chains from one sample sequenced in a study of blood T cell repertoires in COVID-19. Produced via immunoSEQ multiplex PCR; TCRdb's table is partial and in-frame only. The table records 290,000 or so clones, roughly nine tenths of them present only once. The sequencing input was PBMCs or T cells enriched from blood (not recorded which). The source of these receptors is a woman aged 18-29 years who had recovered from COVID-19.

The CDR3 loop is CASSEGQGLRAFF. In DNA, the CDR3 is TGCGCCAGCAGTGAGGGGCAGGGTCTTAGGGCTTTCTTT. The chain is built from TRBV10-1 and TRBJ1-1, with D possibly being TRBD1 (5 bases). Trimming pared 2 bases from V and 11 bases from J, leaving 15 bases between. The germline gives CDR1 WNHNN, CDR2 SYGVQD (reference sequence). This CDR3 is built from 13 residues.

The rearrangement links TRBV3-1 (or the pseudogene TRBV3-2) to TRBJ2-5, with 13 bases that match TRBD2. The CDR3 spans 18 residues. J gave up 2 bases and V 0 bases, and 6 bases lay outside the gene matches. Germline CDR1 LGHDT, CDR2 YNNKEL (reference sequence). The CDR3 DNA sequence: TGTGCCAGCAGCCAAGATGGGACTAGCGGGATGCGGCAAGAGACCCAGTACTTC. Its protein is CASSQDGTSGMRQETQYF.

The V gene is TRBV9, the J gene TRBJ2-1, with a possible D match to TRBD1 (6 bases). Germline V gene sequence: CDR1 SGDLS, CDR2 YYNGEE. The CDR3 is 12 amino acids. The germline V and J ends were trimmed by 0 bases and 10 bases, with 8 bases remaining between them. CDR3 protein: CASSVVGGEQFF. The CDR3 nucleotides are TGTGCCAGCAGCGTAGTAGGGGGAGAGCAGTTCTTC. Filled out from reference TRBV9 and TRBJ2-1, the complete variable domain reads DSGVTQTPKHLITATGQRVTLRCSPRSGDLSVYWYQQSLDQGLQFLIQYYNGEERAKGNILERFSAQQFPDLHSELNLSSLELGDSALYFCASSVVGGEQFFGPGTRLTVL.

The V gene is TRBV20-1, the J gene TRBJ1-3; D remains ambiguous. The germline V and J ends were trimmed by 6 bases and 3 bases, with 6 bases remaining between them. The germline gives CDR1 DFQATT, CDR2 SNEGSKA (reference sequence). The CDR3 contains 11 residues. The CDR3 loop is CSARVGNTIYF. The CDR3 region has the DNA TGCAGTGCCCGCGTTGGAAACACCATATATTTT.

This chain joins TRBV28 and TRBJ2-3; D not certain. Germline V lookup: CDR1 MDHEN, CDR2 SYDVKM. The V end was cut by 2 bases, the J end by 2 bases, with 11 bases between. CDR3 length: 15 amino acids. The CDR3, as DNA: TGTGCCAGCAGTTTAAGCCCAGGATTCACAGATACGCAGTATTTT. Translation: CASSLSPGFTDTQYF.

The rearrangement joins TRBV6-5 to TRBJ2-3; the match to TRBD2 covers 8 bases. The junction had 3 bases not matched to a gene; V was cut back by 2 bases and J by 2 bases. The CDR3 length is 15 residues. The germline V gene has CDR1 MNHEY and CDR2 SVGAGI. The CDR3 DNA reads TGTGCCAGCAGTTACGTCGGGGGGGCCACAGATACGCAGTATTTT. Protein sequence: CASSYVGGATDTQYF.

The gene calls are TRBV6-2 or TRBV6-3 and TRBJ2-2; D might be TRBD2 (6 bases). This CDR3 is 17 amino acids long. Deletions cut 5 bases from V and 6 bases from J, with 22 bases between. Germline V gene data show CDR1 as MNHEY and CDR2 as SVGEGT. Here the CDR3 DNA reads TGTGCCAGCAGTGACGGGGACTCCCAAGTTCAGCCCGGGGAGCTGTTTTTT. It translates to CASSDGDSQVQPGELFF.

This chain joins TRBV6-2 or TRBV6-3 and TRBJ1-1; 9 positions match TRBD1. Germline CDR1 and CDR2: MNHEY and SVGEGT. This CDR3 is 15 amino acids long. The V gene end was trimmed by 6 bases and the J gene end by 4 bases; junction bases not matched to a gene: 9. DNA for the CDR3: TGTGCCAGCAGCTTTACAGGGGGCGTAGGCACTGAAGCTTTCTTT. As protein: CASSFTGGVGTEAFF.

V is TRBV20-1 and J is TRBJ2-7; weak D call: TRBD1 (5 bases). Germline V gene sequence: CDR1 DFQATT, CDR2 SNEGSKA (reference sequence). The CDR3 covers 12 residues. The ends were cut back, 3 bases at V and 3 bases at J, with 9 bases in the middle. Here the CDR3 reads CSASRGNYEQYF. CDR3 sequence (DNA): TGCAGTGCTAGTAGGGGAAACTACGAGCAGTACTTC.

A few counts support this clone. The V gene is TRBV7-9, the J gene TRBJ1-3; 9 bases agree with TRBD1. V dropped 11 bases and J dropped 2; count of bases not matched to a gene: 1. CDR3 size: 12 residues. CDR1 is SEHNR and CDR2 is FQNEAQ in the germline V gene (reference sequence). The CDR3 region is CAGQGPGNTIYF. The CDR3 DNA follows: TGTGCCGGACAGGGGCCTGGAAACACCATATATTTT.

This sequence joins TRBV7-9 and TRBJ1-4, with 8 bases matching TRBD1. The germline gives CDR1 SEHNR, CDR2 FQNEAQ (reference sequence). CDR3 length equals 14 residues. The V segment lost 5 bases and the J segment 8 bases; nucleotides outside the gene matches: 7. CDR3 loop: CASSPGQASEKLFF. DNA of the CDR3: TGTGCCAGCAGCCCGGGACAGGCGTCCGAAAAACTGTTTTTT. Using reference TRBV7-9 and TRBJ1-4 for the parts outside the CDR3, the full variable domain is DTGVSQNPRHKITKRGQNVTFRCDPISEHNRLYWYRQTLGQGPEFLTYFQNEAQLEKSRLLSDRFSAERPKGSFSTLEIQRTEQGDSAMYLCASSPGQASEKLFFGSGTQLSVL.

The chain links TRBV18 to TRBJ2-1, with TRBD1 identical over 7 bases. This CDR3 region has 15 residues. J was trimmed by 8 bases and V by 3 bases; bases with no gene match: 10. The V gene's germline CDR1 is KGHSH and CDR2 LQKENI. In nucleotides, the CDR3 is TGTGCCAGCTCACCCAACAGGGGCCAGGGCTATGAGCAGTTCTTC. Its protein is CASSPNRGQGYEQFF.

The rearrangement joins TRBV7-8 to TRBJ1-5; D is possibly TRBD1 (6 bases). Trimming stripped 0 bases from V and 2 bases from J, with 11 bases between. CDR3 length equals 16 residues. Germline V gives CDR1 SGHVS, CDR2 FQNEAQ. The CDR3 region is CASSLAGGLGNQPQHF. CDR3 DNA: TGTGCCAGCAGCTTAGCGGGGGGGCTGGGCAATCAGCCCCAGCATTTT.

This clone turned up a few times. V usage is TRBV12-3 or TRBV12-4 and J usage is TRBJ1-5; 8 bases align to TRBD1. The CDR3 covers 13 residues. After removal of 7 bases from V and 9 bases from J, the junction contained 8 bases not matched to a gene. CDR3 nucleotides: TGTGCCAGCACCGAACGACAGGGGTCGCCCCAGCATTTT. The encoded protein is CASTERQGSPQHF.

The chain carries TRBV4-1 and TRBJ2-5, with D uncertain. CDR1 and CDR2 from the germline V gene are MGHRA and YSYEKL. With 0 bases removed from V and 5 bases from J, the gap between germline ends came to 4 bases. The CDR3 has 12 residues. The CDR3 nucleotides are TGCGCCAGCAGCCAAGAACAGGAGACCCAGTACTTC. It is translated as CASSQEQETQYF.

For this clone: This same CDR3 is encoded by further DNA sequences in the sample. The CDR3 sequence is CASSLLGQGAYEQYF. CDR3 nucleotide sequence: TGTGCCAGCAGTTTATTGGGACAGGGGGCCTACGAGCAGTACTTC. The chain links TRBV27 to TRBJ2-7; 11 bases line up with TRBD1. CDR1 and CDR2 (germline): MNHEY, SMNVEV (reference sequence). V lost 1 base and J lost 2; bases outside the gene matches: 1. The CDR3 is 15 amino acids.

This chain links TRBV2 with TRBJ2-7; D is uncertain. CDR3 length: 14 residues. Germline CDR1 and CDR2: SNHLY and FYNNEI. Trimming shortened V by 3 bases and J by 2 bases, and 11 bases separated the two germline ends. CDR3 bases: TGTGCCAGCAGTGAGGTTGAGAGCACCTACGAGCAGTACTTC. Protein product: CASSEVESTYEQYF.

The genes are TRBV19 and TRBJ1-2, with 7 nucleotides matching TRBD1. J gave up 4 bases and V 6 bases, and 11 bases lay outside the gene matches. Germline V lookup: CDR1 LNHDA, CDR2 SQIVND (reference sequence). The CDR3 loop spans 15 amino acids. The CDR3 DNA reads TGTGCCAGTAGCAACCAGGGGGAGAGCTCCTATGGCTACACCTTC. It translates to CASSNQGESSYGYTF. Drawing the rest from reference TRBV19 and TRBJ1-2, the complete variable domain is DGGITQSPKYLFRKEGQNVTLSCEQNLNHDAMYWYRQDPGQGLRLIYYSQIVNDFQKGDIAEGYSVSREKKESFPLTVTSAQKNPTAFYLCASSNQGESSYGYTFGSGTRLTVV.

The chain uses TRBV19 and TRBJ1-2, with D hard to call. With 3 bases removed from V and 3 bases from J, the gap between germline ends came to 17 bases. CDR1 is LNHDA, CDR2 SQIVND, per germline (reference sequence). The CDR3 extends over 16 amino acids. The CDR3 nucleotides read TGTGCCAGTAGTATCACAGCAGGAAGGTTCGACTATGGCTACACCTTC. Amino acid sequence: CASSITAGRFDYGYTF.

The rearrangement uses TRBV7-9 and TRBJ2-7, with D maybe TRBD1 (5 bases). This CDR3 is built from 15 residues. Germline CDR1 SEHNR, CDR2 FQNEAQ (reference sequence). Trimming cost V 4 bases and J 2 bases, with 15 bases left between them. CDR3 in amino acids: CASSSPQARAYEQYF. The CDR3, as DNA: TGTGCCAGCAGCTCACCGCAAGCCAGGGCCTACGAGCAGTACTTC.

The rearrangement joins TRBV5-1 to TRBJ1-2; TRBD1 aligns across 7 bases. The CDR3 runs 14 residues. Trimming cost V 4 bases and J 3 bases; bases outside gene matches: 6. Per germline, CDR1 SGHRS and CDR2 YFSETQ. In DNA form, the CDR3 reads TGCGCCAGCAGCCCGACAGGGACCCACTATGGCTACACCTTC. It specifies CASSPTGTHYGYTF.

V and J are TRBV7-8 and TRBJ1-2; D not certain. CDR3 length equals 15 residues. Germline V gene sequence: CDR1 SGHVS, CDR2 FQNEAQ. The V end lost 4 bases, the J end lost 3 bases, and 15 bases lay between the germline ends. The CDR3 here is CASSSNPEGDYGYTF. DNA for the CDR3: TGTGCCAGCAGCTCCAATCCGGAGGGAGACTATGGCTACACCTTC.

The V call is TRBV10-3, the J call TRBJ1-2; unclear D gene. Trimming took off 0 bases at V and 8 bases at J, with 19 bases between the two ends. Germline assignment: CDR1 ENHRY and CDR2 SYGVKD. The CDR3 covers 16 residues. CDR3 sequence reads: CAISESIAAATYGYTF. The CDR3 region has the DNA TGTGCCATCAGTGAGTCTATCGCCGCGGCCACCTACGGCTACACCTTC.

The chain uses TRBV19 and TRBJ1-3, with D perhaps matching TRBD1 (5 bases). The CDR3 runs 15 residues. Trimming shortened V by 7 bases and J by 2 bases, and 15 bases separated the two germline ends. Germline V CDR1 and CDR2: LNHDA, SQIVND (reference sequence). The CDR3 loop reads CASTPDRFTGNTIYF. The CDR3 coding sequence is TGTGCCAGTACCCCCGACAGATTCACTGGAAACACCATATATTTT.

CDR3 residues: CASSVEAGGEGNQPQHF. In nucleotides, the CDR3 is TGTGCCAGCAGCGTAGAAGCTGGGGGCGAGGGCAATCAGCCCCAGCATTTT. This chain links TRBV9 with TRBJ1-5, with a tentative D call TRBD1 (6 bases). The CDR3 contains 17 residues. Trimming pared 0 bases from V and 2 bases from J, leaving 15 bases between. CDR1 is SGDLS, CDR2 YYNGEE, per germline.

The gene calls are TRBV7-3 and TRBJ2-3; 9 nucleotides align to TRBD2. The CDR3 spans 14 residues. Germline V lookup: CDR1 SGHTA, CDR2 FQGTGA. V gave up 8 bases and J gave up 3 bases; unmatched junction bases: 6. In DNA, the CDR3 is TGTGCCAGCGGGGCGGGAGGGTTGACAGATACGCAGTATTTT. This gives the protein CASGAGGLTDTQYF. Full variable domain (rest looked up from reference TRBV7-3 and TRBJ2-3): GAGVSQTPSNKVTEKGKYVELRCDPISGHTALYWYRQSLGQGPEFLIYFQGTGAADDSGLPNDRFFAVRPEGSVSTLKIQRTERGDSAVYLCASGAGGLTDTQYFGPGTRLTVL.

The chain carries TRBV5-8 and TRBJ1-2; unclear D gene. Germline V gives CDR1 SGHTS, CDR2 YDEGEE. The CDR3 sequence is 15 residues long. V was clipped by 0 bases and J by 0 bases, with 9 bases between them. DNA of the CDR3: TGTGCCAGCAGCTTGGTTGTGGCTTCTAACTATGGCTACACCTTC. Translated, it gives CASSLVVASNYGYTF. The entire variable domain, with the rest obtained from reference TRBV5-8 and TRBJ1-2, is as follows: EAGVTQSPTHLIKTRGQQATLRCSPISGHTSVYWYQQALGLGLQFLLWYDEGEERNRGNFPPRFSGRQFPNYSSELNVNALELEDSALYLCASSLVVASNYGYTFGSGTRLTVV.

The chain carries TRBV13 and TRBJ2-1; TRBD1 might be the D (5 bases). The germline V gene has CDR1 PRHDT and CDR2 FYEKMQ (reference sequence). The V end lost 5 bases, the J end lost 0 bases, and 11 bases lay between the germline ends. The CDR3 has 15 amino acids. CDR3 sequence: CASSKGPSSYNEQFF. In DNA, the CDR3 is TGTGCCAGCAGCAAGGGGCCCAGCTCCTACAATGAGCAGTTCTTC.

The V and J genes are TRBV5-1 and TRBJ1-4; 10 nucleotides line up with TRBD1. Germline values: CDR1 SGHRS, CDR2 YFSETQ. This CDR3 comprises 15 residues. The V segment lost 6 bases and the J segment 5 bases; nucleotides outside the gene matches: 7. The CDR3 nucleotides are TGCGCCAGCACATCGCGGACAGGGGGGAATGAAAAACTGTTTTTT. Encoded protein: CASTSRTGGNEKLFF.